Following are 27 T cell receptor beta chains from one sample sequenced in a study of T cell responses to AZD1222 COVID-19 vaccine. TCRdb's table, derived via immunoSEQ multiplex PCR, lists solely in-frame clones and lacks some. The sample includes 80,000 to 100,000 clones, roughly 91% of them seen just once. This specimen consisted of peripheral blood, obtained on day 0 of MenACWY control vaccination. The receptors stem from an adult in good health.

This chain uses TRBV7-3 with TRBJ2-1, with 9 bases aligning to TRBD2. J lost 5 bases, V lost 5 bases, and 4 bases had no gene match. The length of the CDR3 is 14 residues. Germline-derived CDR1 and CDR2 are SGHTA and FQGTGA. The CDR3 protein is CASSLGTSHNEQFF. The CDR3 DNA reads as TGTGCCAGCAGCCTCGGGACTAGCCACAATGAGCAGTTCTTC.

This sequence joins TRBV3-1 (or the pseudogene TRBV3-2) and TRBJ1-6; D gene unclear. CDR3 size: 13 residues. With 0 bases removed from V and 10 bases from J, the gap between germline ends came to 7 bases. Looked up from germline, CDR1 is LGHDT and CDR2 is YNNKEL (reference sequence). CDR3 protein: CASSQEAGSPLHF. DNA of the CDR3: TGTGCCAGCAGCCAAGAGGCGGGATCACCCCTCCACTTT.

The chain has TRBV6-5 and TRBJ1-2; D is unresolved. V gave up 8 bases and J gave up 8 bases, with 24 bases separating them. CDR1 is MNHEY, CDR2 SVGAGI, per germline. The CDR3 consists of 15 residues. The chain's CDR3 is CASGPRPLSFQGYTF. In DNA, the CDR3 is TGTGCCAGCGGCCCCCGCCCACTATCTTTCCAAGGCTACACCTTC.

The chain is built from TRBV3-1 (or the pseudogene TRBV3-2) and TRBJ1-2; no clear D gene. The germline CDR1 and CDR2 sequences are LGHDT and YNNKEL (reference sequence). The CDR3 is made up of 13 amino acids. The V gene lost 0 bases and the J gene lost 8 bases, with 10 bases spanning the gap. This CDR3 reads CASSQDPGYGYTF. In DNA form, the CDR3 reads TGTGCCAGCAGCCAAGATCCGGGGTACGGCTACACCTTC.

The chain has TRBV7-9 and TRBJ2-7; 7 positions match TRBD1. Losses at the gene ends were 5 bases for V and 3 bases for J; bases not matched to a gene: 4. CDR3 size: 13 residues. Germline-derived CDR1 and CDR2 are SEHNR and FQNEAQ (reference sequence). The CDR3 spells CASSPGGFYEQYF. The CDR3 nucleotides are TGTGCCAGCAGCCCAGGGGGATTCTACGAGCAGTACTTC.

The chain uses TRBV4-3 and TRBJ1-4; no clear D gene. V lost 1 base and J 5 bases, leaving 11 bases between the germline ends. This CDR3 contains 15 residues. Germline V gives CDR1 LGHNA, CDR2 YSLEER. The CDR3 spells CASSQVPGPNEKLFF. The CDR3 coding sequence is TGCGCCAGCAGCCAAGTCCCCGGGCCGAATGAAAAACTGTTTTTT.

This clone came up a few times. The chain links TRBV6-5 to TRBJ1-2; 9 positions match TRBD1. The CDR3 consists of 13 residues. Germline loops: CDR1 MNHEY, CDR2 SVGAGI. The V segment lost 6 bases and the J segment 5 bases; nucleotides outside the gene matches: 4. CDR3 loop: CASRETGGYGYTF. CDR3 coding DNA: TGTGCCAGCAGGGAGACAGGGGGATATGGCTACACCTTC.

On this clone: Other DNA sequences in this specimen translate into the identical CDR3. The chain combines TRBV6-5 with TRBJ2-2; tentatively, D is TRBD1 or TRBD2 (6 bases each). The CDR3 consists of 15 residues. Trimming cost V 0 bases and J 6 bases, with 11 bases left between them. Germline V gene lookup returns CDR1 MNHEY and CDR2 SVGAGI. CDR3 amino acids: CASSYSQGRPGELFF. Here the CDR3 DNA reads TGTGCCAGCAGTTACTCTCAGGGGAGGCCCGGGGAGCTGTTTTTT.

This sequence joins TRBV4-3 and TRBJ2-7, with D hard to call. V lost 0 bases, J lost 0 bases, and 9 bases lay in between. Germline V CDR1 and CDR2: LGHNA, YSLEER. CDR3 size: 15 residues. CDR3 nucleotide sequence: TGCGCCAGCAGCCAAGATCGGCAGACCTCCTACGAGCAGTACTTC. Its translation is CASSQDRQTSYEQYF.

The chain carries TRBV27 and TRBJ1-4, with D unresolved. The CDR3 is made up of 14 amino acids. Germline assignment: CDR1 MNHEY and CDR2 SMNVEV (reference sequence). With 6 bases removed from V and 6 bases from J, the gap between germline ends came to 14 bases. CDR3 residues: CASRTLRVDEKLFF. CDR3 sequence (DNA): TGTGCCAGCAGGACGTTGAGGGTGGATGAAAAACTGTTTTTT.

This clone was detected only once. The chain combines TRBV27 with TRBJ1-4, with D possibly TRBD1 on 5 matching bases. Germline values: CDR1 MNHEY, CDR2 SMNVEV (reference sequence). Trimming took 6 bases from V and 8 from J, leaving 19 bases between them. The CDR3 covers 15 residues. Here the CDR3 reads CASSRITGVSEKLFF. DNA of the CDR3: TGTGCCAGCAGCCGAATAACAGGAGTGTCCGAAAAACTGTTTTTT.

V usage is TRBV5-1 and J usage is TRBJ2-3; a possible D gene is TRBD2 (6 bases). Germline V gene lookup returns CDR1 SGHRS and CDR2 YFSETQ. The germline V and J ends were trimmed by 0 bases and 10 bases, with 15 bases remaining between them. CDR3 length: 14 residues. As DNA, the CDR3 is TGCGCCAGCAGCTTGGGTGGTAGCGGAACTTCGCAGTATTTT. Protein sequence: CASSLGGSGTSQYF.

Here the CDR3 reads CASSVASGSEAFF. Written as DNA, the CDR3 is TGTGCCAGCAGCGTAGCGTCAGGATCCGAGGCTTTCTTT. This sequence joins TRBV9 and TRBJ1-1, with D unclear. V was trimmed by 0 bases and J by 11 bases, leaving 14 bases between them. The germline V gene has CDR1 SGDLS and CDR2 YYNGEE. CDR3 size: 13 residues.

The CDR3 nucleotides are TGTGCCAGCAGTCCCCTGCGGGCCGGCTATGGCTACACCTTC. Translated, it gives CASSPLRAGYGYTF. The rearrangement links TRBV6-5 to TRBJ1-2; D unclear. CDR3 size: 14 residues. V dropped 5 bases and J dropped 4 bases, with 14 bases sitting between them. Per germline, CDR1 MNHEY and CDR2 SVGAGI.

This clone has just one count. J is TRBJ1-6 and V is TRBV16; 10 bases line up with TRBD1. Germline CDR1 and CDR2: KGHSY and FQNENV. The V gene end was trimmed by 4 bases and the J gene end by 9 bases; junction bases not matched to a gene: 3. The CDR3 is 14 residues long. CDR3 in DNA: TGTGCCAGCAGCCCGACAGGGGGCAGTTCACCCCTCCACTTT. Protein sequence: CASSPTGGSSPLHF.

This clone was observed once. DNA for the CDR3: TGTGCCAGTAGTTTTGAAAGGACTCGGATATTCTTC. This sequence encodes CASSFERTRIFF. This rearrangement joins TRBV19 to TRBJ2-1, with D perhaps matching TRBD2 (5 bases). The CDR3 extends over 12 amino acids. Trimming pared 5 bases from V and 16 bases from J, leaving 18 bases between. From germline, CDR1 is LNHDA and CDR2 SQIVND (reference sequence).

The DNA for the CDR3 is TGTGCCAGCAGTCTCCAGCGGGGGGGCTCCTACGAGCAGTACTTC. Its translation: CASSLQRGGSYEQYF. The chain couples TRBV6-2 or TRBV6-3 to TRBJ2-7, with 10 bases aligning to TRBD2. V lost 5 bases and J lost 0; bases outside the gene matches: 4. CDR3 size: 15 residues. Germline values: CDR1 MNHEY, CDR2 SVGEGT.

The chain recombines TRBV5-4 with TRBJ1-2; maybe TRBD1 (6 bases). V lost 1 base and J 6 bases, leaving 16 bases between the germline ends. CDR1 is SGHNT, CDR2 YYREEE, per germline (reference sequence). The CDR3 contains 15 residues. CDR3 region: CASSLWGGGKDGYTF. CDR3 sequence (DNA): TGTGCCAGCAGCTTGTGGGGAGGGGGGAAGGATGGCTACACCTTC.

This chain joins TRBV4-1 and TRBJ2-3; D is undetermined. The length of the CDR3 is 13 residues. The germline gives CDR1 MGHRA, CDR2 YSYEKL. Trimming left V 1 base short and J 2 bases short, with 4 bases between. CDR3 nucleotide sequence: TGCGCCAGCAGCCAAGGGCACACAGATACGCAGTATTTT. Protein sequence: CASSQGHTDTQYF.

V and J are TRBV10-3 and TRBJ2-7; tentatively, D is TRBD1 or TRBD2 (6 bases each). From germline, CDR1 is ENHRY and CDR2 SYGVKD. The CDR3 is 14 amino acids. V was pared by 3 bases and J by 4 bases, with 13 bases between. CDR3 loop: CAISDGGGSYEQYF. In nucleotides, the CDR3 is TGTGCCATCAGTGATGGAGGGGGGTCGTACGAGCAGTACTTC.

The gene calls are TRBV3-1 (or the pseudogene TRBV3-2) and TRBJ1-2; 9 positions match TRBD1. Germline V CDR1 and CDR2: LGHDT, YNNKEL (reference sequence). This CDR3 spans 16 amino acids. Trimming cost V 4 bases and J 2 bases; bases outside gene matches: 8. CDR3 residues: CASSPDAGTGNYGYTF. The CDR3 DNA reads TGTGCCAGCAGCCCTGATGCCGGGACAGGGAACTATGGCTACACCTTC.

The chain has TRBV29-1 and TRBJ1-1, with TRBD1 matching over 7 bases. After removal of 6 bases from V and 8 bases from J, the junction contained 12 bases not matched to a gene. CDR1 is SQVTM and CDR2 is ANQGSEA in the germline V gene. The CDR3 extends over 13 amino acids. The DNA of the CDR3 is TGCAGCGTCCTAGAAGGGGGCGGGAGGGAAGCTTTCTTT. Protein: CSVLEGGGREAFF.

This clone has just one count. CDR3 DNA sequence: TGTGCCACCAGCTCCGGGACAGAGACAACTAATGAAAAACTGTTTTTT. Protein: CATSSGTETTNEKLFF. This chain links TRBV15 with TRBJ1-4, with 7 bases matching TRBD1. Germline V gene lookup returns CDR1 LNHNV and CDR2 YYDKDF (reference sequence). The CDR3 is 16 amino acids. V was pared by 5 bases and J by 0 bases, with 6 bases of the junction left unmatched.

The V and J genes are TRBV5-1 and TRBJ1-2; tentative D call: TRBD1 (6 bases). The CDR3 is 12 residues long. Germline CDR1 SGHRS, CDR2 YFSETQ. Trimming left V 4 bases short and J 6 bases short, with 10 bases between. The CDR3 nucleotides read TGCGCCAGCAGCACACAGGGCAATGGCTACACCTTC. Translated, it gives CASSTQGNGYTF.

The CDR3 DNA reads TGTGCCAGCAGCTCGGGCACAGATACGCAGTATTTT. This sequence encodes CASSSGTDTQYF. The chain has TRBV11-2 and TRBJ2-3; D is unclear. Trimming left V 4 bases short and J 1 base short, with 3 bases between. The CDR3 sequence is 12 residues long. CDR1 and CDR2 (germline): SGHAT, FQNNGV.

This chain joins TRBV4-1 and TRBJ1-1; D is uncertain. Trimming took 4 bases from V and 2 from J, leaving 14 bases between them. The CDR3 covers 15 residues. Germline lookup yields CDR1 MGHRA and CDR2 YSYEKL. The CDR3 DNA reads TGCGCCAGCAGCCCCCAAGCAAACGTTAACACTGAAGCTTTCTTT. This encodes CASSPQANVNTEAFF.

This sequence joins TRBV6-5 and TRBJ1-6; a weak D match, TRBD1 (6 bases). The V gene lost 5 bases and the J gene lost 8 bases, with 13 bases spanning the gap. This CDR3 spans 14 amino acids. CDR1 is MNHEY and CDR2 is SVGAGI in the germline V gene. The CDR3 protein is CASSPYRVDSPLHF. In nucleotides, the CDR3 is TGTGCCAGCAGTCCATACAGGGTGGATTCACCCCTCCACTTT.